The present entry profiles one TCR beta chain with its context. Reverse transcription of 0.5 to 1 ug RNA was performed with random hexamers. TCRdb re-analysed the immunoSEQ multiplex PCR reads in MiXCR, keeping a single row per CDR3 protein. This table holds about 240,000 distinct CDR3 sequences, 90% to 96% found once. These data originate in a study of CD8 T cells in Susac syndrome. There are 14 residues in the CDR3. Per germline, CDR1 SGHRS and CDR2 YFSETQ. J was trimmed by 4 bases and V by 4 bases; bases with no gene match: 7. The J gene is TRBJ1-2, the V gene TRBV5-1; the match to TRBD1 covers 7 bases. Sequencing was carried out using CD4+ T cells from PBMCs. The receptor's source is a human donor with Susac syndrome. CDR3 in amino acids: CASSPGQEFYGYTF. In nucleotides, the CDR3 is TGCGCCAGCAGCCCCGGACAGGAATTCTATGGCTACACCTTC.